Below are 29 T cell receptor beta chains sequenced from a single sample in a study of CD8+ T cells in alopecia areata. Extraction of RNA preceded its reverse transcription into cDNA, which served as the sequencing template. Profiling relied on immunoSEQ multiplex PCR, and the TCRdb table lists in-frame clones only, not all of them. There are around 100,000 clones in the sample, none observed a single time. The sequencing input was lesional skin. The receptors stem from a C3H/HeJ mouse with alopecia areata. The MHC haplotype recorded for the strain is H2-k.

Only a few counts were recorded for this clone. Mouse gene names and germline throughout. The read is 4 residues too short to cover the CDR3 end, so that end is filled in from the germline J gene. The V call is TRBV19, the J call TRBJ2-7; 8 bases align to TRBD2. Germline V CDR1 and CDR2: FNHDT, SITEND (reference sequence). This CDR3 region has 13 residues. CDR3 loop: CASSPWGGNEQYF. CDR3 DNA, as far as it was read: TGTGCCAGCAGTCCTTGGGGGGGAAAT.

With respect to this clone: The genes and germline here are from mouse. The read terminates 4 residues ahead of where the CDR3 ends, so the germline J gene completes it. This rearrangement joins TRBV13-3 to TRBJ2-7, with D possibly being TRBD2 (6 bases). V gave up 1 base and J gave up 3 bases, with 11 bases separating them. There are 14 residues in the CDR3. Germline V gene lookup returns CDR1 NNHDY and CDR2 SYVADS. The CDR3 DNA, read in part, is TGTGCCAGCAGTGATCCCGGGACTTACTAT. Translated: CASSDPGTYY. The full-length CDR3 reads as CASSDPGTYYEQYF.

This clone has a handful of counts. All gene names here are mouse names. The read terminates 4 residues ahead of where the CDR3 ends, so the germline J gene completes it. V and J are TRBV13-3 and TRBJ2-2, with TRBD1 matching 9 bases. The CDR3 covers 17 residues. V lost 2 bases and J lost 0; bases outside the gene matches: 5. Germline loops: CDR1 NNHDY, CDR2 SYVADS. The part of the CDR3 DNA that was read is TGTGCCAGCAGTGAATTCAGACAGGGGGCAAACACCGGG. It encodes CASSEFRQGANTG. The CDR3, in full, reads CASSEFRQGANTGQLYF. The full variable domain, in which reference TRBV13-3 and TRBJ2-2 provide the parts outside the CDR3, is EAAVTQSPRSKVAVTGGKVTLSCHQTNNHDYMYWYRQDTGHGLRLIHYSYVADSTEKGDIPDGYKASRPSQENFSLILELASLSQTAVYFCASSEFRQGANTGQLYFGEGSKLTVL.

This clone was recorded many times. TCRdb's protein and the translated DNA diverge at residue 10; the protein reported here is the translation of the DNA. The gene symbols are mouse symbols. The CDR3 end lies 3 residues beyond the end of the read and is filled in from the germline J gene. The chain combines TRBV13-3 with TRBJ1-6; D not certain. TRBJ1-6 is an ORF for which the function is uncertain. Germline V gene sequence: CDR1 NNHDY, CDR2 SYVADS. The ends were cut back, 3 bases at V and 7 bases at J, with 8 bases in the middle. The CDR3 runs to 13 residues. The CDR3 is CASSVQTNSPLYF. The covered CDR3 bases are TGTGCCAGCAGTGTTCAGACAAATTCGCCC.

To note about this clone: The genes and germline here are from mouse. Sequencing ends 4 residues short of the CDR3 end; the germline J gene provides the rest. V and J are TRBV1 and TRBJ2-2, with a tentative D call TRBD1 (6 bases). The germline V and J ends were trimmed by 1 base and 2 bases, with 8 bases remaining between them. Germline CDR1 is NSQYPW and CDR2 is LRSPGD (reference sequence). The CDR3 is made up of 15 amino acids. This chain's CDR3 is CTCSAADRNTGQLYF. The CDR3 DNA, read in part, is TGCACCTGCAGTGCAGCCGACAGGAACACCGGG.

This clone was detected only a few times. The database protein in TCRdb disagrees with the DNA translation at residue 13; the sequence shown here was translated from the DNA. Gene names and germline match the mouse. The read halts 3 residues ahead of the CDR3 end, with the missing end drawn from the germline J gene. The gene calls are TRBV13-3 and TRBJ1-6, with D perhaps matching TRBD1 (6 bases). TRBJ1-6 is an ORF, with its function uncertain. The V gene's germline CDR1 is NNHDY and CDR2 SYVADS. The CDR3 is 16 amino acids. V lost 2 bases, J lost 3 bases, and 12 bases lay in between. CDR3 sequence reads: CASSDYRDFYNSPLYF. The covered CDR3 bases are TGTGCCAGCAGTGACTACAGGGATTTCTATAATTCGCCC.

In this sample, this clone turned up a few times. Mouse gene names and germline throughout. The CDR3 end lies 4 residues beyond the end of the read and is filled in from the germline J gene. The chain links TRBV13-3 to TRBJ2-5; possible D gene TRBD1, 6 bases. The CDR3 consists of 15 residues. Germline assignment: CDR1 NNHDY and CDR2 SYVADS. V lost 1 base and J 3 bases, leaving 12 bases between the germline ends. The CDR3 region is CASSDHRDRQDTQYF. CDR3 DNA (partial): TGTGCCAGCAGTGATCACAGGGATCGGCAAGAC. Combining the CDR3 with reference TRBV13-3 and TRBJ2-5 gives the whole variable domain EAAVTQSPRSKVAVTGGKVTLSCHQTNNHDYMYWYRQDTGHGLRLIHYSYVADSTEKGDIPDGYKASRPSQENFSLILELASLSQTAVYFCASSDHRDRQDTQYFGPGTRLLVL.

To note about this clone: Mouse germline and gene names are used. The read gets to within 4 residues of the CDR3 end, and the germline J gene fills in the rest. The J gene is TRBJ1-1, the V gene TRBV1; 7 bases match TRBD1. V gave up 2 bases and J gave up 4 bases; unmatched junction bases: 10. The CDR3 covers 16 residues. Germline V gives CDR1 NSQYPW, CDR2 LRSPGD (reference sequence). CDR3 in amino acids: CTCSAIPRQGGTEVFF. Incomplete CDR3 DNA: TGCACCTGCAGTGCAATTCCCCGACAGGGAGGCACA.

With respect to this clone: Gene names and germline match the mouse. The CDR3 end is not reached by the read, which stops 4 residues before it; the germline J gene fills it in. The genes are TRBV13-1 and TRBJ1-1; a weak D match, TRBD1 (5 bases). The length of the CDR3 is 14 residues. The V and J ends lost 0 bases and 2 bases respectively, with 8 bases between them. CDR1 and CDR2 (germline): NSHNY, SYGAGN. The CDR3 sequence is CASSDVGHNTEVFF. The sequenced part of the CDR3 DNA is TGTGCCAGCAGTGATGTAGGACATAACACA.

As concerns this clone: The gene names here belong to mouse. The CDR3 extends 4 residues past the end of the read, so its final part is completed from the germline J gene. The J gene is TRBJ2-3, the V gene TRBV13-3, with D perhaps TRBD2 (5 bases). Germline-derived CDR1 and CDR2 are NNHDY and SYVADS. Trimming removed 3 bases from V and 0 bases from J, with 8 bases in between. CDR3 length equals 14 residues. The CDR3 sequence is CASSAGKSAETLYF. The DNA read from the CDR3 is TGTGCCAGCAGTGCTGGGAAGAGTGCAGAA.

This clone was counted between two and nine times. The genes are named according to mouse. The sequenced CDR3 bases are TGCACCTGCAGTGCCCTCTTGGGGGAGTGGGCT. Protein: CTCSALLGEWA. In full, the CDR3 reads CTCSALLGEWAEQFF. This chain links TRBV1 with TRBJ2-1; D is perhaps TRBD2 (6 bases). The CDR3 extends 4 residues past the end of the read, so its final part is completed from the germline J gene. Germline V gene sequence: CDR1 NSQYPW, CDR2 LRSPGD (reference sequence). The CDR3 is 15 residues long.

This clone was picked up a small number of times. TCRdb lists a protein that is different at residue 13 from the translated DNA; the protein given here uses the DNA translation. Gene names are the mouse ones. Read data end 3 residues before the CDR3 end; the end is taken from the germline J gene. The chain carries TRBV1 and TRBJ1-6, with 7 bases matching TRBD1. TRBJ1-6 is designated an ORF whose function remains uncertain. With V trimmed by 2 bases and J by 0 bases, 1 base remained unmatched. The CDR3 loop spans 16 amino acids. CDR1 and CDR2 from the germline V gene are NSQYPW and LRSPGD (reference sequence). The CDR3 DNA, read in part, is TGCACCTGCAGTGCAAGACAGGGTTCCTATAATTCGCCC. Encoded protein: CTCSARQGSYNSP. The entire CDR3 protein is CTCSARQGSYNSPLYF.

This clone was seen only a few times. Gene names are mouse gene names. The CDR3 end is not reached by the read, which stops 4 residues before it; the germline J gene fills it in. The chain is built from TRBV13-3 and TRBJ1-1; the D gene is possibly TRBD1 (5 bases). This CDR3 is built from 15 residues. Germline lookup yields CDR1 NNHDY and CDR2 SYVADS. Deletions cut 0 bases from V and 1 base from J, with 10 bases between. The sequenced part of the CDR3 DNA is TGTGCCAGCAGTGATGCAGGGCAGGGGAACACA. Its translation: CASSDAGQGNT. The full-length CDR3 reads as CASSDAGQGNTEVFF.

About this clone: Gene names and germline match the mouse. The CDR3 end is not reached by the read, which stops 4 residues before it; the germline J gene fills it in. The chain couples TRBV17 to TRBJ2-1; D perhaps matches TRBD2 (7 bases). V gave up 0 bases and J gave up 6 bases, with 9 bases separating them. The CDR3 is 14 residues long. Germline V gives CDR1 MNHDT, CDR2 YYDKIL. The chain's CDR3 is CASSRDRGAAEQFF. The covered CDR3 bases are TGTGCTAGCAGTAGAGATCGGGGGGCTGCT. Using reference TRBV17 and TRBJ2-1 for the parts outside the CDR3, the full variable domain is DTTVKQNPRYKLARVGKPVNLICSQTMNHDTMYWYQKKPNQAPKLLLFYYDKILNREADTFEKFQSSRPNNSFCSLYIGSAGLEYSAMYLCASSRDRGAAEQFFGPGTRLTVL.

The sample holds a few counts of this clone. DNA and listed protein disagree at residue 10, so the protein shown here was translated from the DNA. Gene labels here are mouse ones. The CDR3 bases that were read are TGTGCCAGCAGCTGGACAACTGGAAATACG. This encodes CASSWTTGNT. The entire CDR3 reads CASSWTTGNTLYF. The rearrangement links TRBV13-3 to TRBJ1-3; possible D gene TRBD1, 5 bases. The CDR3 end lies 3 residues beyond the end of the read and is filled in from the germline J gene. This CDR3 comprises 13 residues. With 5 bases removed from V and 2 bases from J, the gap between germline ends came to 8 bases. Germline V gives CDR1 NNHDY, CDR2 SYVADS.

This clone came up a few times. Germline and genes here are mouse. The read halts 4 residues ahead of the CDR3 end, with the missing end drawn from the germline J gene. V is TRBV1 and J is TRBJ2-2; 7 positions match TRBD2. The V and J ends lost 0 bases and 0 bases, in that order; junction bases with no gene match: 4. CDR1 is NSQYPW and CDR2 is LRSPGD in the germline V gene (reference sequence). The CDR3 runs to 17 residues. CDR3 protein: CTCSAETDWTNTGQLYF. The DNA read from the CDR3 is TGCACCTGCAGTGCAGAAACGGACTGGACAAACACCGGG.

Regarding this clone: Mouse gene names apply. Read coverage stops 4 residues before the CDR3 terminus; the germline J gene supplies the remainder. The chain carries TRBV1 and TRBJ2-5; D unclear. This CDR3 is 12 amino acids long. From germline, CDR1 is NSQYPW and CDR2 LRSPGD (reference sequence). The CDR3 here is CTCSDRKDTQYF. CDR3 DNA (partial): TGCACCTGCAGTGACAGAAAAGAC.

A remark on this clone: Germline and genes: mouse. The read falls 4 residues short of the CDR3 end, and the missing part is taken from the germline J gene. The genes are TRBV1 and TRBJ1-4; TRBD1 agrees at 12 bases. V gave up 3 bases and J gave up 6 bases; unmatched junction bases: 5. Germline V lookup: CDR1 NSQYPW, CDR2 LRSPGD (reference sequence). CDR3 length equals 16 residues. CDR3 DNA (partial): TGCACCTGCAGTGCCGCGGGACAGGGGGCAGACGAA. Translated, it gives CTCSAAGQGADE. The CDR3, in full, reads CTCSAAGQGADERLFF.

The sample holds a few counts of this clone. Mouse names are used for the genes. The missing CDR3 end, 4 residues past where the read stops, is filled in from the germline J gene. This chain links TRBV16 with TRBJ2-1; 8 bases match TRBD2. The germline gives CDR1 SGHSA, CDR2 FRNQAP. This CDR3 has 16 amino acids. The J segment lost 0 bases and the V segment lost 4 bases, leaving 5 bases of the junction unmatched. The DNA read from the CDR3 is TGTGCAAGCAGCTCCTCTGGGGGGTCTAACTATGCT. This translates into CASSSSGGSNYA. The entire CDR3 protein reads CASSSSGGSNYAEQFF. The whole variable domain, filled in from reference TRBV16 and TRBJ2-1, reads NAGVIQTPRHKVTGKGQEATLWCEPISGHSAVFWYRQTIVQGLEFLTYFRNQAPIDDSGMPKERFSAQMPNQSHSTLKIQSTQPQDSAVYLCASSSSGGSNYAEQFFGPGTRLTVL.

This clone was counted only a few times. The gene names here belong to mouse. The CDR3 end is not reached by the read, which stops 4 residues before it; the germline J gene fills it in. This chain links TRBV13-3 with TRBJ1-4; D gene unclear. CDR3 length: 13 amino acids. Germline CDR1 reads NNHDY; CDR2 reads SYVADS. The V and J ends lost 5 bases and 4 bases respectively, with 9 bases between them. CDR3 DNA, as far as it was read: TGTGCCAGCAGGGCAGGAATCAACGAA. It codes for CASRAGINE. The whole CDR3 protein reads CASRAGINERLFF.

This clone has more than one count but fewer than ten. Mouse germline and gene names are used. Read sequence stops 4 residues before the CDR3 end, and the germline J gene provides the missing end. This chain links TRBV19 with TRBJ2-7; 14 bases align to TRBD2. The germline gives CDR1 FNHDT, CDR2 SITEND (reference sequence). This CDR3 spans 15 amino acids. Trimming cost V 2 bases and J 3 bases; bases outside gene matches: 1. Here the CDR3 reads CASSMGLGGLYEQYF. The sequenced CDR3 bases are TGTGCCAGCAGTATGGGACTGGGGGGGCTCTAT.

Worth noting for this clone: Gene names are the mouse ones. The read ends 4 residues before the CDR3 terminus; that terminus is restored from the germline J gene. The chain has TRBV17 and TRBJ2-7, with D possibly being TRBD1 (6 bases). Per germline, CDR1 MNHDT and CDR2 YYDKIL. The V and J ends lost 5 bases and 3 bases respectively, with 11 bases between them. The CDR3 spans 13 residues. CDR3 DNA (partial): TGTGCTAGCAGTGTGGGACAAAACTAT. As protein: CASSVGQNY. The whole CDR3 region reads CASSVGQNYEQYF. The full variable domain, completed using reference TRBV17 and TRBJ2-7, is DTTVKQNPRYKLARVGKPVNLICSQTMNHDTMYWYQKKPNQAPKLLLFYYDKILNREADTFEKFQSSRPNNSFCSLYIGSAGLEYSAMYLCASSVGQNYEQYFGPGTRLTVL.

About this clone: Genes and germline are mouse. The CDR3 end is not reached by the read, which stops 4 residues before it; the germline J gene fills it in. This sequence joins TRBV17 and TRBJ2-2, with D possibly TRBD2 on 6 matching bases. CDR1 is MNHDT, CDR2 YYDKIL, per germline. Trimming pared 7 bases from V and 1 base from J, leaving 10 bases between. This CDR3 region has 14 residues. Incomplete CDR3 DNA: TGTGCTAGCACCCCACTGGGAAACACCGGG. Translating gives CASTPLGNTG. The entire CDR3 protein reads CASTPLGNTGQLYF.

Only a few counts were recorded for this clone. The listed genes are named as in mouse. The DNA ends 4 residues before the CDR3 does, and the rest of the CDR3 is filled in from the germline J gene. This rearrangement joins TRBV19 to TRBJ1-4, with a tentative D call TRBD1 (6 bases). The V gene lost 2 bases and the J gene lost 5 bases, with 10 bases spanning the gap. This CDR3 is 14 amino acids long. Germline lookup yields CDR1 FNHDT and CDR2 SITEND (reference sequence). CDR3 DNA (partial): TGTGCCAGCAGTATCATCCAGGGGAACGAA. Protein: CASSIIQGNE. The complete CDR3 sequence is CASSIIQGNERLFF.

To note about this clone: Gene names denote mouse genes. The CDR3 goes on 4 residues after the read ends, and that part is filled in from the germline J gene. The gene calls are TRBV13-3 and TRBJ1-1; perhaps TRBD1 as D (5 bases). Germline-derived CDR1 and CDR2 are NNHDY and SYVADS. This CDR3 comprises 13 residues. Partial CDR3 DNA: TGTGCCAGCAGTACTGGGGGGTGGGGA. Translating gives CASSTGGWG. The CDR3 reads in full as CASSTGGWGEVFF.

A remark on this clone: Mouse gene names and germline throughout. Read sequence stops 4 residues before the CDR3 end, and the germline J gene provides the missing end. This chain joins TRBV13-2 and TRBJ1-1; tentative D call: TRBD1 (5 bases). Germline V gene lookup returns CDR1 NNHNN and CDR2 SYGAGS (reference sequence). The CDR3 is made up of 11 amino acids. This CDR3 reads CASGAGTEVFF. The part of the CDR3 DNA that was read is TGTGCCAGCGGCGCAGGGACA.

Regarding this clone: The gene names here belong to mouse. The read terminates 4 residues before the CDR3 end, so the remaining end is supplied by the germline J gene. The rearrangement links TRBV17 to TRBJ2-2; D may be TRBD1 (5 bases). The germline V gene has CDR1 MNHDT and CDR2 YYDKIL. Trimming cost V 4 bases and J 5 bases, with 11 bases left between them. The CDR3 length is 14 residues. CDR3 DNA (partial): TGTGCTAGCAGTACCCAGGGAAGGACCGGG. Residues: CASSTQGRTG. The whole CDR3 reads CASSTQGRTGQLYF.

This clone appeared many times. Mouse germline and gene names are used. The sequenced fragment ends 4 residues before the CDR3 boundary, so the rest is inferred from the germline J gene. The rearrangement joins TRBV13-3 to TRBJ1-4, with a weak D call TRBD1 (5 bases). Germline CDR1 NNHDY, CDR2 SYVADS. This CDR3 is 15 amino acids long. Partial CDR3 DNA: TGTGCCAGCAGTGATGCCGCCAGGGAAGGCGAA. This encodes CASSDAAREGE. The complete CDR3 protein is CASSDAAREGERLFF.

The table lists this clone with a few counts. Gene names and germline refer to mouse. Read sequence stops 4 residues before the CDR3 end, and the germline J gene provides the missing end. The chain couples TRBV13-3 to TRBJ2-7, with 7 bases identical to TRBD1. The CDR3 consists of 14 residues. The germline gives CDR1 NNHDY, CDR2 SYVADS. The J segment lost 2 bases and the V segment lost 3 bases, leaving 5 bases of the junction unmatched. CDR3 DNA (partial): TGTGCCAGCAGTGGTGACAGGGACCCCTAT. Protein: CASSGDRDPY. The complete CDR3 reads CASSGDRDPYEQYF.